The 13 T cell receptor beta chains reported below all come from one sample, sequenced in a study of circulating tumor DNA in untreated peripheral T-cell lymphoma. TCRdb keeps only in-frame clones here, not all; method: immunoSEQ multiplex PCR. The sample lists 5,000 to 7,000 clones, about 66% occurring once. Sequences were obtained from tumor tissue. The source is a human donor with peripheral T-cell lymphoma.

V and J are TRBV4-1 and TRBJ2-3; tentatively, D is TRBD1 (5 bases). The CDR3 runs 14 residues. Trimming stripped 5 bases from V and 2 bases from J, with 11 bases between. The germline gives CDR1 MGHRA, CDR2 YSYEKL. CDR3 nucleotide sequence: TGCGCCAGCAGCAAGGGGCTGTTCACAGATACGCAGTATTTT. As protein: CASSKGLFTDTQYF.

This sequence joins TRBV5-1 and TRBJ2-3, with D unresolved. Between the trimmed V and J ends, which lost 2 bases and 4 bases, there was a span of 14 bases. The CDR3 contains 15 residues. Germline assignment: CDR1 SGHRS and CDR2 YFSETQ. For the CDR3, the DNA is TGCGCCAGCAGCTTAGAAGGTGTAGTCCCAGATACGCAGTATTTT. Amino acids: CASSLEGVVPDTQYF.

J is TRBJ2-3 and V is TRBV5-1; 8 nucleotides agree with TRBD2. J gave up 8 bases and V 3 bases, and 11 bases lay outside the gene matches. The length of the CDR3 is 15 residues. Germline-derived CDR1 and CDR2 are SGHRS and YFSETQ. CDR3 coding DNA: TGCGCCAGCAGCTCGGGACTAGTAGAGTGGGCTACGCAGTATTTT. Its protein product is CASSSGLVEWATQYF.

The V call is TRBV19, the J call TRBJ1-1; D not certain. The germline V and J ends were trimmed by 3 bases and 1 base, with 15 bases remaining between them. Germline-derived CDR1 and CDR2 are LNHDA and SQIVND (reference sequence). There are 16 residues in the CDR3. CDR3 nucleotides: TGTGCCAGTAGTATTGAAGGGAGGCTCTCGAACACTGAAGCTTTCTTT. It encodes CASSIEGRLSNTEAFF.

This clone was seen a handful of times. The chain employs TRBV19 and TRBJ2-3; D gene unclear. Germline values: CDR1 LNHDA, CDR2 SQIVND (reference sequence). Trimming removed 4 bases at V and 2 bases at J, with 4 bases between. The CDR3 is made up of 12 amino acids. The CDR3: CASSTDTDTQYF. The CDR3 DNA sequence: TGTGCCAGTAGTACAGACACAGATACGCAGTATTTT.

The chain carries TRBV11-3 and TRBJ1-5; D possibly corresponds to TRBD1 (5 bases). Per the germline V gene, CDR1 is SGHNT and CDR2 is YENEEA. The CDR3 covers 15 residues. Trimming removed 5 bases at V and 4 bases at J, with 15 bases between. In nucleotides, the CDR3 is TGTGCCAGCAGCCCTTCGGGGGTACGGAATCAGCCCCAGCATTTT. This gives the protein CASSPSGVRNQPQHF.

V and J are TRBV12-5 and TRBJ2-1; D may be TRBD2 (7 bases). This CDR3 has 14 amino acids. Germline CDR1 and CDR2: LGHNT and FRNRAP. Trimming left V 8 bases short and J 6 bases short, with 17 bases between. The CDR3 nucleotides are TGTGCTAGTAGTACTGGGGGGGCCATCAATGAGCAGTTCTTC. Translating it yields CASSTGGAINEQFF.

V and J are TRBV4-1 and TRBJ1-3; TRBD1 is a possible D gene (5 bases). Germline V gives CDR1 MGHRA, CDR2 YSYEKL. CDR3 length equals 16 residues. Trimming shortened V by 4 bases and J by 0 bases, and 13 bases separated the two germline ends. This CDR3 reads CASSPIFGGSGNTIYF. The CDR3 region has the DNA TGCGCCAGCAGCCCGATTTTCGGGGGCTCTGGAAACACCATATATTTT.

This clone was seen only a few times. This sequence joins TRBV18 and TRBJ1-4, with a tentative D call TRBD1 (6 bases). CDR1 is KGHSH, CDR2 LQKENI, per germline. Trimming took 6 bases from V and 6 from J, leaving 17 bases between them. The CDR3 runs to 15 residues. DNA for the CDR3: TGTGCCAGCTCCCGGACAGTGATTAGGGATGAAAAACTGTTTTTT. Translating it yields CASSRTVIRDEKLFF.

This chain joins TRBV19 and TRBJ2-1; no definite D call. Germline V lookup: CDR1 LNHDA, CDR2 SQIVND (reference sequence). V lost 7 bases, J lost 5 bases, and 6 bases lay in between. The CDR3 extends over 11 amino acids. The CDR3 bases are TGTGCCAGTATTATGAACAATGAGCAGTTCTTC. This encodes CASIMNNEQFF.

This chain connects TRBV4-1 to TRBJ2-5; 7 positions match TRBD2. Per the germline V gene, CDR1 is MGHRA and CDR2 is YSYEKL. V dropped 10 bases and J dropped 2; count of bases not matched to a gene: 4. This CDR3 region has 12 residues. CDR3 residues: CATSGAQETQYF. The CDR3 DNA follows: TGCGCCACGAGCGGGGCACAAGAGACCCAGTACTTC.

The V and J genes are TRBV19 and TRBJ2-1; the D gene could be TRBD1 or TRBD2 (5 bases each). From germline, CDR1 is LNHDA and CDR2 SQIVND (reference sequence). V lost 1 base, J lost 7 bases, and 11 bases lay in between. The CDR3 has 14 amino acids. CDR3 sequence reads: CASSIGLEGNEQFF. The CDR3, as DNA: TGTGCCAGTAGTATAGGTCTAGAGGGGAATGAGCAGTTCTTC.

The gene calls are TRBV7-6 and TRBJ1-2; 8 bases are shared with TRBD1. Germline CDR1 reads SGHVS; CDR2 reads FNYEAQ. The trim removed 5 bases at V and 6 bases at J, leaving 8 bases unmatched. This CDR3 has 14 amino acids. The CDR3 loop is CASSPHGQGNGYTF. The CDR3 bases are TGTGCCAGCAGCCCCCATGGACAGGGCAATGGCTACACCTTC. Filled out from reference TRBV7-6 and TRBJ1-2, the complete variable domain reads GAGVSQSPRYKVTKRGQDVALRCDPISGHVSLYWYRQALGQGPEFLTYFNYEAQQDKSGLPNDRFSAERPEGSISTLTIQRTEQRDSAMYRCASSPHGQGNGYTFGSGTRLTVV.